This TCR beta chain was recorded in a study of a mutant IDH1 vaccine in newly diagnosed glioma (dated by TCRdb to about 2021). Concerning the study at large: Patients received eight vaccinations in weeks 1, 3, 5, 7, 11, 15, 19 and 23, corresponding to visits V03 through V10. Vaccination started 4-6 weeks after radiotherapy alone, or was given together with temozolomide cycles in the groups whose treatment included chemotherapy. Of the 32 patients who were treated, 62.5% were male and approximately 40% were female, and the mean age was about 37 years. Prior to enrollment, patients had been given standard therapy consisting of radiotherapy alone, temozolomide alone, or radiochemotherapy with temozolomide, with the combination given to most patients. Peripheral blood was drawn at six visits: V03 (baseline), V05, V07, V10, V12 and V13. For exploratory analyses, longitudinal TCRB deep sequencing was carried out in some 25 treated patients wherever samples were available. Results and caveats for the whole study, not just this receptor: PBMC samples for TCRB deep sequencing were selected based on availability. The authors noted that analyses of patient blood samples could not be reproduced because of sample limitations. Across multiple MHC alleles, vaccine-induced immune responses were seen in approximately 93% of patients. Pseudoprogression appeared unrelated to alterations in the top peripheral T cell clonotypes detected by TCRB sequencing.

The method was the immunoSEQ multiplex PCR assay. The hsTCRB Kit was used according to the manufacturer's protocol to amplify rearranged TCR beta chain sequences. TCRB libraries were sequenced on an Illumina MiSeq. As for the original processing: Demultiplexing, trimming and gene mapping were performed with the kit vendor's proprietary platform. TCRdb stores this immuneACCESS table with in-frame sequences only. Part of the clones is absent; in the studies checked, under half of the shortfall reflects unresolved V genes, and no reason is known for the rest. That table is the source of V, J and clone size, and D and trimming were worked out from the DNA. A total of about 33,000 clones appear in this sample, approximately 80% of them only once. The ten most abundant clones make up 24% of the sample. Note on this clone: The clone's antigen remains unknown. No per-base quality is available; no much larger clone lies one base away.

Taken with the paper, the label for time point translates to: week 5, during vaccination. Each vaccine dose, consisting of 300 ug of a 20-mer mutant IDH1 peptide in Montanide, was administered subcutaneously with topical imiquimod. Donors had newly diagnosed WHO grade 3 or 4 IDH1-mutant astrocytomas with loss of nuclear ATRX. The samples were drawn from NOA16, a multicentre, single-arm, open-label phase I trial in Germany that tested a mutant IDH1 peptide vaccine in humans for the first time. Genomic DNA for TCRB sequencing was extracted from EDTA blood using the DNeasy Blood and Tissue Kit. Specimen: PBMCs, collected from a glioma patient whose treatment included an IDH1 peptide vaccine. The receptor was derived from a man younger than 40 with glioma.

The bases are TGTGCCAGTAGGAAGGCAGGGGATATGGGCACCGGGGAGCTGTTTTTT. The resulting protein is CASRKAGDMGTGELFF. This receptor chain uses TRBV19 and TRBJ2-2; the D gene is perhaps TRBD1, from 6 matching bases. V and J are truncated by 6 bases and 4 bases respectively, leaving an intervening sequence of 18 bases. The germline V gene (reference sequence) sets CDR1 to LNHDA and CDR2 to SQIVND. The cysteine opens and the phenylalanine closes a CDR3 of 16 amino acids. Only the CDR3 DNA stays, 48 bases, in frame from base 1.